This T cell receptor beta chain came from a study of blood T cells in healthy people across ages. Alongside a J-beta primer mix, a sample-barcoded 5' primer served in a second PCR lasting about 7 to 11 cycles. One entry per CDR3 protein results from TCRdb running MiXCR on the 5' RACE reads. The profile shows fewer than 1 million distinct CDR3 sequences, 44% of them singletons. Sample donors were healthy Caucasian individuals that came from Russia, aged roughly 6 to 95. This CDR3 spans 16 amino acids. V was pared by 0 bases and J by 3 bases, with 7 bases of the junction left unmatched. CDR1 is DFQATT, CDR2 SNEGSKA, per germline (reference sequence).

The sequenced material came from blood. The clonotype comes from a man in his 60s in good health. The V call is TRBV20-1, the J call TRBJ2-1; TRBD1 agrees at 8 bases. CDR3 in amino acids: CSARDPDRGFYNEQFF. The CDR3 DNA is TGCAGTGCTAGAGATCCAGACAGGGGATTCTACAATGAGCAGTTCTTC.